This TCR delta chain was sequenced in a study of γδ T cells in repeated Plasmodium falciparum infection. Notes on the study in general: Malian children's Vdelta2-negative repertoires appeared more expanded and less diverse than Australians'.

In this sample, this clone turned up a few times. The antigen remains unidentified. A read error is likely here: a far larger clone is one base away. Within the sample, other DNA sequences also encode this same CDR3. Gammadelta T cells were flow-sorted from PBMC into Vgamma9/Vdelta2+ and Vdelta2-negative populations for bulk analysis. CDR1 and CDR2 (germline): TSWWSYY, QGS. There are 21 residues in the CDR3. TCRdb used CATT to re-call clones from the multiplex PCR reads. Among 45,000 to 70,000 delta-chain clones listed, 1.5% to 2% were seen once. Input material: gamma-delta T cells from blood. The source of this sequence is a pool of human donors (malaria-infected and uninfected, not separated). The chain is built from TRDV1 and TRDJ1; 8 nucleotides agree with TRDD3. CDR3 residues: CALGDGYRQGYGFYLTDKLIF. For the CDR3, the DNA is TGTGCTCTTGGGGATGGTTATAGACAGGGATACGGTTTTTATTTGACCGATAAACTCATATTT.